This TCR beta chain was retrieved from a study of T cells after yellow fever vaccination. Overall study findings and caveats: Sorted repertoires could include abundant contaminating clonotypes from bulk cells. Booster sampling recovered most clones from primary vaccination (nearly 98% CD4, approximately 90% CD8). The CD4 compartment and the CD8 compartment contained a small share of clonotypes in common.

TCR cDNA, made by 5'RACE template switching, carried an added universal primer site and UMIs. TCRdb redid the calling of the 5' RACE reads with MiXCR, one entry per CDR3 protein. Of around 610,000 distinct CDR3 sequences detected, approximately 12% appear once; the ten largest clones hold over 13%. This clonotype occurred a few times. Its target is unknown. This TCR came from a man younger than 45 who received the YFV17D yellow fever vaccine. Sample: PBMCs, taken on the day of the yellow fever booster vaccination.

DNA of the CDR3: TGCAGCGCGGCCCTTGACAGGCCCTACGAGCAGTACTTC. It yields the protein CSAALDRPYEQYF. The chain recombines TRBV29-1 with TRBJ2-7, with D maybe TRBD1 (6 bases). The length of the CDR3 is 13 residues. Trimming removed 7 bases from V and 2 bases from J, with 15 bases in between. Germline lookup yields CDR1 SQVTM and CDR2 ANQGSEA.